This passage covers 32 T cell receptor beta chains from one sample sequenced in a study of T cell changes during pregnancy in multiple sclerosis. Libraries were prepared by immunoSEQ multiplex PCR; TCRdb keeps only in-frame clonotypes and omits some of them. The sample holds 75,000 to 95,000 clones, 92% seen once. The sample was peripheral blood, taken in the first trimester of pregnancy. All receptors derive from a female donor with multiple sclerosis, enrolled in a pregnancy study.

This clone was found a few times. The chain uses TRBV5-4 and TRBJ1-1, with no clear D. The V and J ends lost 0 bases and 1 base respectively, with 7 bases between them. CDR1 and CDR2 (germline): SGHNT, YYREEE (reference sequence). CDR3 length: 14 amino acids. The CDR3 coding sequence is TGTGCCAGCAGCTTGGTCTCCCCGAACACTGAAGCTTTCTTT. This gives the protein CASSLVSPNTEAFF.

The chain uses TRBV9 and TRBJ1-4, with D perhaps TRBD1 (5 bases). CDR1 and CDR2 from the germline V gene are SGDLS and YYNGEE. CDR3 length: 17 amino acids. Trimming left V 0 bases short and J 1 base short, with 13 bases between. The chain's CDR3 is CASSVEELRGTNEKLFF. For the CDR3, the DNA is TGTGCCAGCAGCGTAGAAGAACTTAGGGGAACTAATGAAAAACTGTTTTTT.

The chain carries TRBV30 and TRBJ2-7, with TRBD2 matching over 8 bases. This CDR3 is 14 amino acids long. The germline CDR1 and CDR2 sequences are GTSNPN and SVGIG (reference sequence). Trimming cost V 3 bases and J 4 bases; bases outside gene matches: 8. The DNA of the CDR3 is TGTGCCTGGAGCGGGGGGGGGCGCGGGTACGAGCAGTACTTC. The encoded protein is CAWSGGGRGYEQYF.

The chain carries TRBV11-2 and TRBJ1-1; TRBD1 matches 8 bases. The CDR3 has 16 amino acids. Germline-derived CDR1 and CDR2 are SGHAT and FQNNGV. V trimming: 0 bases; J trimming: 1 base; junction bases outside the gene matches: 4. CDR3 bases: TGTGCCAGCAGCTTAGACAGGGGGCGAGGGAACACTGAAGCTTTCTTT. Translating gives CASSLDRGRGNTEAFF.

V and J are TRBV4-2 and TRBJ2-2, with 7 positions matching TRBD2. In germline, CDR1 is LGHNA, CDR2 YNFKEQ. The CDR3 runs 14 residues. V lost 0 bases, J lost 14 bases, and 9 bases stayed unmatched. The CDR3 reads CASSQDEGRESLFF. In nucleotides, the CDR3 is TGTGCCAGCAGCCAAGATGAGGGGCGGGAGTCCCTGTTTTTT.

CDR3 nucleotide sequence: TGCAGCGCCGCCTCAGCGGGAGGTGCTGAGACCCAGTACTTC. Amino acids: CSAASAGGAETQYF. The gene calls are TRBV29-1 and TRBJ2-5, with TRBD2 matching over 9 bases. The length of the CDR3 is 14 residues. CDR1 is SQVTM and CDR2 is ANQGSEA in the germline V gene. V lost 7 bases to trimming and J lost 5 bases; unmatched junction nucleotides: 11. The variable domain in full, with the rest retrieved from reference TRBV29-1 and TRBJ2-5, is SAVISQKPSRDICQRGTSLTIQCQVDSQVTMMFWYRQQPGQSLTLIATANQGSEATYESGFVIDKFPISRPNLTFSTLTVSNMSPEDSSIYLCSAASAGGAETQYFGPGTRLLVL.

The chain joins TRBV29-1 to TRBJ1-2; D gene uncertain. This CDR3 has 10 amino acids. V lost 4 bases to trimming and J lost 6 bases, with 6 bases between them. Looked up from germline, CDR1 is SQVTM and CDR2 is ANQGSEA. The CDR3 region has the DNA TGCAGCGTTGCAGGCGATGGCTACACCTTC. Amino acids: CSVAGDGYTF.

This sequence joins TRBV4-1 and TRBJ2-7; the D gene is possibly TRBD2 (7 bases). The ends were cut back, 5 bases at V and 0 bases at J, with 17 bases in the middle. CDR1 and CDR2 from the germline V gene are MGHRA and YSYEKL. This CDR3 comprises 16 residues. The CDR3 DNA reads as TGCGCCAGCAGCGGGGGGGCGCAGGGCCGCTCCTACGAGCAGTACTTC. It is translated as CASSGGAQGRSYEQYF.

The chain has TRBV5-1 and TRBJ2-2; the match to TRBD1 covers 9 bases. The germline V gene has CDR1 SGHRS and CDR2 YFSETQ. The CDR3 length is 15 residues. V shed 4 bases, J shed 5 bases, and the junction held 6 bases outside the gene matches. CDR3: CASSPTGGGTGELFF. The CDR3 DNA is TGCGCCAGCAGCCCTACAGGGGGCGGGACCGGGGAGCTGTTTTTT.

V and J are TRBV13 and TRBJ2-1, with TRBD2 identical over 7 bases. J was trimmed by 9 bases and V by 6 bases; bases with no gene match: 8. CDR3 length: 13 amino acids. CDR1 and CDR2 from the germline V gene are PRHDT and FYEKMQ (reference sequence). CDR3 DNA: TGTGCCAGCAGTTCCGGGACTAACCCTGAGCAGTTCTTC. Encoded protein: CASSSGTNPEQFF. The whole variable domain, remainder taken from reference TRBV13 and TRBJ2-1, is AAGVIQSPRHLIKEKRETATLKCYPIPRHDTVYWYQQGPGQDPQFLISFYEKMQSDKGSIPDRFSAQQFSDYHSELNMSSLELGDSALYFCASSSGTNPEQFFGPGTRLTVL.

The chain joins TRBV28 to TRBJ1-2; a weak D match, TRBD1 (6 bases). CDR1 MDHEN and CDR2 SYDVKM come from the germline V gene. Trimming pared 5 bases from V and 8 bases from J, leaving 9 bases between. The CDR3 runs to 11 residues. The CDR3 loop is CASSSGGGYTF. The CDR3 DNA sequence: TGTGCCAGCAGTAGTGGGGGCGGCTACACCTTC.

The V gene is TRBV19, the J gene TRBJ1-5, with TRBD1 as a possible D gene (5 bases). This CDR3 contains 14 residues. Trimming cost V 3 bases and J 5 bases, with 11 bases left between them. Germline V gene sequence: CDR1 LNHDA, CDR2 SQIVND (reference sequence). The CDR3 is CASSMGRNYQPQHF. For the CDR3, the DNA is TGTGCCAGTAGTATGGGGCGGAATTATCAGCCCCAGCATTTT.

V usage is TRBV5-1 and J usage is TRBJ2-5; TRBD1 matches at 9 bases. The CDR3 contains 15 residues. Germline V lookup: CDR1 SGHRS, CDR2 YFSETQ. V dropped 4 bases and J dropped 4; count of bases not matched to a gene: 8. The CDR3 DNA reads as TGCGCCAGCAGCCCCGGGACAGGGAGGGGAGAGACCCAGTACTTC. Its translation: CASSPGTGRGETQYF.

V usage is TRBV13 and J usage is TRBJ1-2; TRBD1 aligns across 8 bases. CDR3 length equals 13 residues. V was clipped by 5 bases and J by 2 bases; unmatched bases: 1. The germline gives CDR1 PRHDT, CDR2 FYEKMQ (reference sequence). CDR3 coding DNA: TGTGCCAGCAGCCACAGGGGGAACTATGGCTACACCTTC. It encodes CASSHRGNYGYTF. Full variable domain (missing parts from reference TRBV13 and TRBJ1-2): AAGVIQSPRHLIKEKRETATLKCYPIPRHDTVYWYQQGPGQDPQFLISFYEKMQSDKGSIPDRFSAQQFSDYHSELNMSSLELGDSALYFCASSHRGNYGYTFGSGTRLTVV.

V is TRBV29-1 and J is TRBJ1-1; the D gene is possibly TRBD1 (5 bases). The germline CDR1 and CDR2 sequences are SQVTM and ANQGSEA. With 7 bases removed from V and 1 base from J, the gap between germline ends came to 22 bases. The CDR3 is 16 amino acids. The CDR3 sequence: CSDLSTREEGNTEAFF. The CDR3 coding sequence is TGCAGCGACCTCTCAACCAGGGAGGAGGGGAACACTGAAGCTTTCTTT.

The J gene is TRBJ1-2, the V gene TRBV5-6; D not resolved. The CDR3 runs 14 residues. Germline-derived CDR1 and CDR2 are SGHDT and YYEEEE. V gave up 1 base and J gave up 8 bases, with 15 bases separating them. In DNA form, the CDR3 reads TGTGCCAGCAGCTTGAACGCCCGCCGGTACGGCTACACCTTC. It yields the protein CASSLNARRYGYTF.

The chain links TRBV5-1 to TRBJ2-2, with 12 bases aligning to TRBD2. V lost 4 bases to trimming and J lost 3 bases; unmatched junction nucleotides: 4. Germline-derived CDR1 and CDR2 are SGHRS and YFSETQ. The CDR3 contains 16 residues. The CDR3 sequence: CASSPRLAGDTGELFF. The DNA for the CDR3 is TGCGCCAGCAGCCCCAGACTAGCGGGAGACACCGGGGAGCTGTTTTTT.

The CDR3 sequence is CASTNYAGISNEQFF. For the CDR3, the DNA is TGTGCCAGCACCAATTACGCGGGGATATCGAATGAGCAGTTCTTC. The rearrangement links TRBV25-1 to TRBJ2-1, with D possibly TRBD2 on 6 matching bases. CDR3 length equals 15 residues. V was trimmed by 7 bases and J by 7 bases, leaving 20 bases between them. CDR1 and CDR2 (germline): MGHDK, SYGVNS.

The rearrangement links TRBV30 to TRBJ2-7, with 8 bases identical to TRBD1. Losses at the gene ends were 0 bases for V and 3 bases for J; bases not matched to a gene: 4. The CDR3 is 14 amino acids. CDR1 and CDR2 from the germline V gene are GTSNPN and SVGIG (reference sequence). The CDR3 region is CAWSVDRGRYEQYF. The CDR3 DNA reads TGTGCCTGGAGTGTAGACAGGGGACGCTACGAGCAGTACTTC.

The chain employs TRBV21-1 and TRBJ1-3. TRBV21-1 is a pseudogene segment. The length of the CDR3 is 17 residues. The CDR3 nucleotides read TGTGCCAGCAGCCCAGTCGGGGGTGCGAGCTCTGGAAACACCATATATTTT. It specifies CASSPVGGASSGNTIYF.

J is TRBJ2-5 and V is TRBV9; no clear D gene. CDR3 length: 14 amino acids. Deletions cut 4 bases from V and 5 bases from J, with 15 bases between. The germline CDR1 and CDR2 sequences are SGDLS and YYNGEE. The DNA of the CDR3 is TGTGCCAGCAGCCCCTCCCCGGTTACGGAGACCCAGTACTTC. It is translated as CASSPSPVTETQYF.

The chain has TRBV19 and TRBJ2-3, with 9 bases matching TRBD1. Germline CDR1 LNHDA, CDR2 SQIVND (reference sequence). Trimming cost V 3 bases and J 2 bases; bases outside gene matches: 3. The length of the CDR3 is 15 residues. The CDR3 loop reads CASSMDRGDTDTQYF. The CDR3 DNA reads TGTGCCAGTAGTATGGACAGGGGTGACACAGATACGCAGTATTTT. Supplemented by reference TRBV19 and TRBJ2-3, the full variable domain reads DGGITQSPKYLFRKEGQNVTLSCEQNLNHDAMYWYRQDPGQGLRLIYYSQIVNDFQKGDIAEGYSVSREKKESFPLTVTSAQKNPTAFYLCASSMDRGDTDTQYFGPGTRLTVL.

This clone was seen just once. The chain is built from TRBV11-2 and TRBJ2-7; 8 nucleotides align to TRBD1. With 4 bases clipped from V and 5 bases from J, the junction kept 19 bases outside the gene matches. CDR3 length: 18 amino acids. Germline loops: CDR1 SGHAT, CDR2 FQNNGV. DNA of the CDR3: TGTGCCAGCAGCTCCCGACAGGGGTTCTTCGGTCTTGGGAACGAGCAGTACTTC. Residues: CASSSRQGFFGLGNEQYF.

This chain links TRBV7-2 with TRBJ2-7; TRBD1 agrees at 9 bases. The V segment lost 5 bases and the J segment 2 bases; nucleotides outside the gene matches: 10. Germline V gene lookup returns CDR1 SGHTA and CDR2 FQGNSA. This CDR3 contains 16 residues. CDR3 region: CASSPLWDRATYEQYF. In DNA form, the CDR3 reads TGTGCCAGCAGCCCTTTATGGGACAGGGCGACCTACGAGCAGTACTTC.

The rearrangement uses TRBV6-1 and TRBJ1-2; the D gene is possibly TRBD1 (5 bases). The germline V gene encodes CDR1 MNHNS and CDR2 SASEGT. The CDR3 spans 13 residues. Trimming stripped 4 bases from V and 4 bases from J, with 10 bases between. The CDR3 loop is CASSGQLLYGYTF. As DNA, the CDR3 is TGTGCCAGCAGTGGACAGCTCCTCTATGGCTACACCTTC.

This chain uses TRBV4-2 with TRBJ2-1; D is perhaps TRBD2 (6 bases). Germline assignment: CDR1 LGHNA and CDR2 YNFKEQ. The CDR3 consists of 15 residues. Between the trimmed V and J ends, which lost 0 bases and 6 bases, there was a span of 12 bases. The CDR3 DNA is TGTGCCAGCAGCCAAGAGGTAGCGGTCTTCAATGAGCAGTTCTTC. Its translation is CASSQEVAVFNEQFF.

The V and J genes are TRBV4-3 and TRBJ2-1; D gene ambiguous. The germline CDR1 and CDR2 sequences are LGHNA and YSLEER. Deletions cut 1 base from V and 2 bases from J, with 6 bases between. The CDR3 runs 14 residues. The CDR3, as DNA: TGCGCCAGCAGCCAAGGCGTCACCTACAATGAGCAGTTCTTC. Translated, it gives CASSQGVTYNEQFF.

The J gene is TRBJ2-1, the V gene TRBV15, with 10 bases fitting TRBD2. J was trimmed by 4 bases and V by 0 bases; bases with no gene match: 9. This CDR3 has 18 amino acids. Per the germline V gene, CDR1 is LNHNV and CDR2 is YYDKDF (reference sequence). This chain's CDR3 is CATSRETSGVSPYNEQFF. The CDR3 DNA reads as TGTGCCACCAGCAGAGAAACTAGCGGGGTTTCCCCTTACAATGAGCAGTTCTTC.

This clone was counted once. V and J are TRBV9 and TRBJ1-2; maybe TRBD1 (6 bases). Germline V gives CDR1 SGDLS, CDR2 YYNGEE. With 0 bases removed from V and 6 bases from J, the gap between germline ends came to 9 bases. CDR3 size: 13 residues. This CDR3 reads CASSVDSGDGYTF. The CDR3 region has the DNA TGTGCCAGCAGCGTAGATTCAGGGGATGGCTACACCTTC.

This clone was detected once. CDR3 coding DNA: TGTGCCAGCAGATCACCTGGGACAGGTTTGGGGAAAACCTCCTACGAGCAGTACTTC. It is translated as CASRSPGTGLGKTSYEQYF. The chain employs TRBV28 and TRBJ2-7; 8 bases align to TRBD1. This CDR3 has 19 residues. The germline V gene has CDR1 MDHEN and CDR2 SYDVKM. Trimming at V came to 6 bases and at J to 0 bases, leaving 19 bases not matched to a gene.

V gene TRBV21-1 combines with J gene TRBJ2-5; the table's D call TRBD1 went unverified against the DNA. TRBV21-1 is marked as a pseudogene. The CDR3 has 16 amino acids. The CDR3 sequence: CASRTKAAGHQETQYF. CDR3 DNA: TGTGCCAGCAGAACTAAGGCAGCAGGGCACCAAGAGACCCAGTACTTC.

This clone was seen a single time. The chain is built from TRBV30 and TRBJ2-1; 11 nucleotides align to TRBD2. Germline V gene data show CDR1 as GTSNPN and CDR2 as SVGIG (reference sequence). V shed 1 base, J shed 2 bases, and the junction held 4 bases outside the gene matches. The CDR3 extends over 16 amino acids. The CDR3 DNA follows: TGTGCCTGGAGTGGGTTGACTAGCGGGGCCTACAATGAGCAGTTCTTC. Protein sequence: CAWSGLTSGAYNEQFF.